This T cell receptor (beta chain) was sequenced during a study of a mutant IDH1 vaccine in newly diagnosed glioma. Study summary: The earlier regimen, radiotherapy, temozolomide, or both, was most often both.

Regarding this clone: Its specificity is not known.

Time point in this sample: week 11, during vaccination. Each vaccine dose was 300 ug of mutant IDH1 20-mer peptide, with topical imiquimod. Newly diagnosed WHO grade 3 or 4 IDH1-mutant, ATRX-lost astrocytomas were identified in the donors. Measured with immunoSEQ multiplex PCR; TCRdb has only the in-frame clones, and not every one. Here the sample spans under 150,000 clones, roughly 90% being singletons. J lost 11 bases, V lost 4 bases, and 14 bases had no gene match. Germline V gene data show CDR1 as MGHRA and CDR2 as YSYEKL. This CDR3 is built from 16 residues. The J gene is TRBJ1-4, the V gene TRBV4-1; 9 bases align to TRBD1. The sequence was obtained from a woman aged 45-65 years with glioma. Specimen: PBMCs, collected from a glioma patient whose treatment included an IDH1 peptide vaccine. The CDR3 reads CASSPSYRGPAWKLFF. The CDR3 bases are TGCGCCAGCAGCCCGAGCTACAGGGGGCCGGCTTGGAAACTGTTTTTT.